This T cell receptor beta chain came from a study of blood T cell repertoires in COVID-19 (dated by TCRdb to between 2020 and 2021). With regard to the full study: Samples covering the acute and convalescent phases of COVID-19 were provided by collaborators in the United States, Italy and Spain. The repertoires were released in a freely available public database intended as a resource for research on the immune response to SARS-CoV-2. Sample metadata almost always included a de-identified subject ID, COVID-19 status, age in years and sex. The prospective study material was composed of cDNA or gDNA derived from T cells, B-cell-depleted T cells, or PBMCs. Subjects who had been exposed to COVID-19, were actively infected with it, or had recovered from it provided the deeply sampled blood TCRbeta repertoires that made up the dataset. Samples were obtained from the ongoing ImmuneRACE study (first 160 participants) and from 1,200 or so subjects provided by 6 global collaborators. Where available, HLA class I and class II types were taken from metadata supplied by the sample provider and were not determined by assay-based typing.

From cysteine to phenylalanine, the CDR3 is 16 amino acids long. Kept here is only the CDR3 DNA, which spans 48 bases and is read in frame from base 1. Trimming removed 5 bases from V and 8 bases from J; the gene matches leave 14 bases unexplained. CDR1 and CDR2 were assigned from the germline V gene as SGHAT and FQNNGV. TCRbeta CDR3 regions were amplified from genomic DNA using the immunoSEQ Assay, a bias-controlled multiplex PCR. Turning to the authors' computational methods: The number of nucleated cells in each sample was estimated from the amplification of reference gene primers within the assay. Sequence reads were collapsed and filtered to measure the absolute abundance of every unique TCRbeta CDR3 rearrangement. Productive Simpson clonality was computed per sample as the square root of Simpson's diversity index over productive rearrangements. TCRdb's version of the immuneACCESS table is confined to in-frame rearrangements and falls short of the full clone set. An unresolved V gene accounts for under half of the shortfall where checked; the remainder is of unknown origin. That table is the source of V, J and clone size, and D and trimming were worked out from the DNA. This sample has more than 100,000 clones in its table, and approximately 83% of those were observed once. 11% of the sample rests with the top ten.

The collaborating institutions used their own protocols to collect whole blood in K2EDTA tubes. For TCRbeta analysis, collaborator samples were shipped as frozen whole blood, as isolated PBMCs, or as DNA extracted from either sample type. General conclusions and limits of the study: How much clinical and demographic metadata was included differed by source and by participant, and the metadata was provided uncurated.

Points on this clone: There is no known antigen for this receptor. No base qualities exist here, and no much larger clone lies one base off it.

The receptor comes from a man older than 75 with acute or convalescent COVID-19. The sample was peripheral blood. The chain couples TRBV11-2 to TRBJ2-1; 8 nucleotides in the junction match TRBD2. For the CDR3, the sequence is CASSTAGGRGWYEQFF. The nucleotide sequence is given as TGTGCCAGCAGCACCGCGGGAGGCCGCGGGTGGTATGAGCAGTTCTTC.